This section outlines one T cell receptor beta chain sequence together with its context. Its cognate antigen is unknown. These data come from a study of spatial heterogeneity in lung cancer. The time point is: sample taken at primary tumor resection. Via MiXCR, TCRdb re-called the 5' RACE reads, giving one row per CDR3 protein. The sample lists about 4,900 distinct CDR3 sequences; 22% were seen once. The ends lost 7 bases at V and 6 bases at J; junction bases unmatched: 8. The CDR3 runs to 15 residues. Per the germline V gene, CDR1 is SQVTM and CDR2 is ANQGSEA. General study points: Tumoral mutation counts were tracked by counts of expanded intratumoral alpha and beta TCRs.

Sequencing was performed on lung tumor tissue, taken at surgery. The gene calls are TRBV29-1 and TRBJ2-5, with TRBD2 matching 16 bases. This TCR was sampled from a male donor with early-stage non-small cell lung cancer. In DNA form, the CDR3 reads TGCAGCGCAACATCGGGACTAGCGGGAGGGAAGACCCAGTACTTC. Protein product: CSATSGLAGGKTQYF. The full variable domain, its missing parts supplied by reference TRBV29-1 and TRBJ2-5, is SAVISQKPSRDICQRGTSLTIQCQVDSQVTMMFWYRQQPGQSLTLIATANQGSEATYESGFVIDKFPISRPNLTFSTLTVSNMSPEDSSIYLCSATSGLAGGKTQYFGPGTRLLVL.